This record concerns one T cell receptor beta chain sequence. Its target is not known. The CDR3 has 13 amino acids. Between the trimmed V and J ends, which lost 0 bases and 6 bases, there was a span of 7 bases. CDR1 and CDR2 from the germline V gene are SGDLS and YYNGEE. The record originates from a study of OX40 agonist ivuxolimab in advanced cancers. At the level of the study: The study gave patients intravenous ivuxolimab at 0.01 to 10 mg/kg every 2 weeks.

Whole-study results and caveats: Averaging showed that CD8+ T cells had more expanded clones than CD4+ did.

The data were produced by immunoSEQ multiplex PCR, yet TCRdb's version contains in-frame clones alone and is incomplete. The sample holds 70,000 to 95,000 clones, about nine tenths seen once. The J gene is TRBJ2-1, the V gene TRBV9, with a tentative D call TRBD2 (6 bases). The clonotype was recovered from an adult with an advanced solid tumor such as melanoma, head and neck, liver or kidney cancer. The specimen was CD4+ or CD8+ T cells sorted from blood, collected in a trial of the OX40 agonist ivuxolimab. CDR3 sequence reads: CASSVGGVNEQFF. The CDR3, as DNA: TGTGCCAGCAGCGTAGGCGGGGTCAATGAGCAGTTCTTC.